This T cell receptor beta chain was observed in a study of T-cell reconstitution after alpha-beta-depleted transplantation in children. This clonotype was counted between two and nine times. V shed 3 bases, J shed 0 bases, and the junction held 2 bases outside the gene matches. The V gene's germline CDR1 is SNHLY and CDR2 FYNNEI. This CDR3 contains 15 residues. The TCRbeta library incorporated unique molecular identifiers. Via MiXCR, TCRdb re-called the PCR reads, giving one row per CDR3 protein. Counted here are around 400,000 distinct CDR3 sequences, roughly 20% occurring once; the ten biggest clones make up around 4%.

This clonotype was obtained from a human donor who donated a stem cell graft to a child with acute myeloid leukemia. The J gene is TRBJ1-2, the V gene TRBV2; TRBD1 matches at 9 bases. Sequences were derived from PBMCs from the stem cell graft donor, sampled from the stem cell graft. CDR3 nucleotide sequence: TGTGCCAGCAGTGAGGGACAGGGCGCTAACTATGGCTACACCTTC. Its protein product is CASSEGQGANYGYTF. Filled out from reference TRBV2 and TRBJ1-2, the complete variable domain reads EPEVTQTPSHQVTQMGQEVILRCVPISNHLYFYWYRQILGQKVEFLVSFYNNEISEKSEIFDDQFSVERPDGSNFTLKIRSTKLEDSAMYFCASSEGQGANYGYTFGSGTRLTVV.